This TCR beta chain was recorded in a study of T cells after yellow fever vaccination. Study overall: Low-cell-number fractions were prepared with SMART-Seq v4 Ultra Low Input.

Study-level results: Subsequent to the booster, the majority of primary-vaccination clones reappeared (around 96% CD4, 88% CD8). Overlap between CD4 and CD8 compartments was detected for a small share of clonotypes.

Universal primer sites and UMIs were introduced during 5'RACE template-switching synthesis of TCR cDNA. TCRdb reprocessed the 5' RACE reads via MiXCR and lists one record per CDR3 protein. The sample has roughly 520,000 distinct CDR3 sequences, around a fifth seen once. CDR1 and CDR2 from the germline V gene are DFQATT and SNEGSKA (reference sequence). The CDR3 has 14 amino acids. Unmatched junction bases numbered 3, after V lost 2 bases and J lost 4 bases. This clonotype was seen only a few times. Its antigen is unknown. The sequenced sample was PBMCs, obtained approximately 20 days after the first yellow fever vaccination. The rearrangement links TRBV20-1 to TRBJ2-5; the match to TRBD2 covers 11 bases. The clonotype comes from a man younger than 30 who received the YFV17D yellow fever vaccine. As DNA, the CDR3 is TGCAGTGCTAGAAATAGCGGGGGGGGAGAGACCCAGTACTTC. It translates to CSARNSGGGETQYF.